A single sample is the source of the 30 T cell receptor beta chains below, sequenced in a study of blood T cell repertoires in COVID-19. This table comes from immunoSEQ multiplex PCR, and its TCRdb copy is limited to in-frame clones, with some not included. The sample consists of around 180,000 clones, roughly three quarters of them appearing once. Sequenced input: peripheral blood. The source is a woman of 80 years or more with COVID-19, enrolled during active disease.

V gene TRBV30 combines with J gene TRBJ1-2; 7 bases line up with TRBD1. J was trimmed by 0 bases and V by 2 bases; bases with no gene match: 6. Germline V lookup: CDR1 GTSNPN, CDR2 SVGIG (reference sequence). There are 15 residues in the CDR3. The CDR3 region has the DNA TGTGCCTGGAGTATAATGGGGACAGCTAACTATGGCTACACCTTC. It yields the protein CAWSIMGTANYGYTF.

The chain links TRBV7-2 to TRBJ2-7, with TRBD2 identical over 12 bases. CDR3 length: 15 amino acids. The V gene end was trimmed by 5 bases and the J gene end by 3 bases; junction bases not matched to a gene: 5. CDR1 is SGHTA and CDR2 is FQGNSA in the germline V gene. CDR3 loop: CASSPRTSGVYEQYF. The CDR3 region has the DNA TGTGCCAGCAGCCCAAGGACTAGCGGGGTCTACGAGCAGTACTTC.

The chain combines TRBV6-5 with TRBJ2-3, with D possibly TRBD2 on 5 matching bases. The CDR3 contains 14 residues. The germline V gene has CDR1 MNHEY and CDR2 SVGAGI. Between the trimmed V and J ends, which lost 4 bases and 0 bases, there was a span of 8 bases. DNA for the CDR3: TGTGCCAGCAGTTTAGCGTCTAGCACAGATACGCAGTATTTT. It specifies CASSLASSTDTQYF.

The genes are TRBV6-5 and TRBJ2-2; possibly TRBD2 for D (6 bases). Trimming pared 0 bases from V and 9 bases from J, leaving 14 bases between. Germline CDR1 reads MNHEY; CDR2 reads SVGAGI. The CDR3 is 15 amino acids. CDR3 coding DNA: TGTGCCAGCAGTTACTCGGGACTCCCTTATAGGGAGCTGTTTTTT. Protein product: CASSYSGLPYRELFF.

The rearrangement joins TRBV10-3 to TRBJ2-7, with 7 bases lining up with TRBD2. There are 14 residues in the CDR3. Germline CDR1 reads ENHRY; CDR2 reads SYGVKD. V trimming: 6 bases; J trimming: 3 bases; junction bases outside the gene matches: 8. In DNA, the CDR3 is TGTGCCATCAGCCTAATCGGGACTAACTACGAGCAGTACTTC. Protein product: CAISLIGTNYEQYF.

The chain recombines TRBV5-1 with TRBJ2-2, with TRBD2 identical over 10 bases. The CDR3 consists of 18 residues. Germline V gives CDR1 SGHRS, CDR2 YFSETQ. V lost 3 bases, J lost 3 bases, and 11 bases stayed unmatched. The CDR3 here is CASSYLTPGLAHTGELFF. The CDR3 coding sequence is TGCGCCAGCAGCTACCTAACTCCGGGACTAGCGCACACCGGGGAGCTGTTTTTT.

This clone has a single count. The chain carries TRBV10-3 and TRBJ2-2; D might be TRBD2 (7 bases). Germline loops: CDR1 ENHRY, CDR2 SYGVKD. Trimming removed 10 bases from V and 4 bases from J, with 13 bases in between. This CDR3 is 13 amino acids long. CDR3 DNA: TGTGCCACGCGGGGGCCAGTCACCGGGGAGCTGTTTTTT. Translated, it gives CATRGPVTGELFF.

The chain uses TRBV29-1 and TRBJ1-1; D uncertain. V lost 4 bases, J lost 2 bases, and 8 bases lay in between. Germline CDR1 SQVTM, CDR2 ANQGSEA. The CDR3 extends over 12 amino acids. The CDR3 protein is CSVGRPNTEAFF. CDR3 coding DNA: TGCAGCGTTGGGCGGCCCAACACTGAAGCTTTCTTT.

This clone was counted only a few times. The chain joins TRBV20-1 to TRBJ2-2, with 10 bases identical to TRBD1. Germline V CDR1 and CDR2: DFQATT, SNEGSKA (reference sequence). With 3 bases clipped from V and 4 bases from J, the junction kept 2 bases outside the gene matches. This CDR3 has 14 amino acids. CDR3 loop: CSASWTGGTGELFF. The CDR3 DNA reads TGCAGTGCTAGTTGGACAGGGGGCACCGGGGAGCTGTTTTTT.

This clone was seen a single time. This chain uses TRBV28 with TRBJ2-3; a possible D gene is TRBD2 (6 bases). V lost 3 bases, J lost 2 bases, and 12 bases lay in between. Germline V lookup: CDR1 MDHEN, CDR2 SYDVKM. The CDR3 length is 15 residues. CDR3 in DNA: TGTGCCAGCAGTTTCATAACGGGAGACACAGATACGCAGTATTTT. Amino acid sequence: CASSFITGDTDTQYF.

The CDR3 DNA reads as TGCAGCGTTGGGAAAGGTACTACCTACGAGCAGTACTTC. Translating it yields CSVGKGTTYEQYF. The chain combines TRBV29-1 with TRBJ2-7; D is unclear. This CDR3 is built from 13 residues. Per germline, CDR1 SQVTM and CDR2 ANQGSEA. The V end was cut by 4 bases, the J end by 2 bases, with 12 bases between.

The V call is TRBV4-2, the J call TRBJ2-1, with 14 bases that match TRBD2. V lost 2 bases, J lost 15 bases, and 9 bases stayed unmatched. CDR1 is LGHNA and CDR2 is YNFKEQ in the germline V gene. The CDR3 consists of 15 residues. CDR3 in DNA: TGTGCCAGCAGCCAACCGGGACTAGCGGGGGCGTCGAGGTTCTTC. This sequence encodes CASSQPGLAGASRFF.

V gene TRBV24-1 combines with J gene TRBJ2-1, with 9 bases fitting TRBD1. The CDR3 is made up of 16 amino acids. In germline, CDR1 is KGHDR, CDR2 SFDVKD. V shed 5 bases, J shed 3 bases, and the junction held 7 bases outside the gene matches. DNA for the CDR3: TGTGCCACCAGTGTCACGGGACAGGGAGGCTACAATGAGCAGTTCTTC. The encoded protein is CATSVTGQGGYNEQFF.

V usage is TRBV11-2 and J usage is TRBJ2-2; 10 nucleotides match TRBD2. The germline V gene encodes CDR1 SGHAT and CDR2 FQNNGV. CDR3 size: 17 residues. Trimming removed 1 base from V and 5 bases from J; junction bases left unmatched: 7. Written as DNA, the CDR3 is TGTGCCAGCAGCTTAGCAGGGCGTAGCGGGGGGACCGGGGAGCTGTTTTTT. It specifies CASSLAGRSGGTGELFF.

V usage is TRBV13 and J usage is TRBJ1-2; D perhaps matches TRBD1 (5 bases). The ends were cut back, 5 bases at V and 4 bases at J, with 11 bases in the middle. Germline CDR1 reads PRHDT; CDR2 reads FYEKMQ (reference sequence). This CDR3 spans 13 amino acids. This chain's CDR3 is CASSLDRSYGYTF. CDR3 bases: TGTGCCAGCAGCCTAGACAGATCCTATGGCTACACCTTC.

The CDR3 bases are TGTGCCAGCAGCCCGTGGGGAGGAAACTATGGCTACACCTTC. The encoded protein is CASSPWGGNYGYTF. The V call is TRBV7-3, the J call TRBJ1-2, with D unclear. There are 14 residues in the CDR3. The germline V gene has CDR1 SGHTA and CDR2 FQGTGA. Trimming left V 5 bases short and J 2 bases short, with 12 bases between.

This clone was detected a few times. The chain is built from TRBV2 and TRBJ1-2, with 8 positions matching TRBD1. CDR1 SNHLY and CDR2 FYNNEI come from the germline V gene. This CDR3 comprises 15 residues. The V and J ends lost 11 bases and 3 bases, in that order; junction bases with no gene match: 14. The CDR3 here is CAGKNKTGVDYGYTF. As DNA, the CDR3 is TGTGCCGGAAAAAACAAGACAGGGGTCGACTATGGCTACACCTTC.

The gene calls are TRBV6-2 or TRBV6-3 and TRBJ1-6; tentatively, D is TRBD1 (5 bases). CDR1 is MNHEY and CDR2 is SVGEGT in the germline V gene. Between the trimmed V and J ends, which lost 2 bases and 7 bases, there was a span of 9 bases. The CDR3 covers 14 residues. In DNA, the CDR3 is TGTGCCAGCAGTTACGCAGGGAGGAATTCACCCCTCCACTTT. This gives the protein CASSYAGRNSPLHF.

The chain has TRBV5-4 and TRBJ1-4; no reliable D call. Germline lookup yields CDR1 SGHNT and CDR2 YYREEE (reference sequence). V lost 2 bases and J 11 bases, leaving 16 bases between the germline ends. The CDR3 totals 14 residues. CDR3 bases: TGTGCCAGCAGCTTAATAAATGAGGGATCGAAACTGTTTTTT. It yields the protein CASSLINEGSKLFF.

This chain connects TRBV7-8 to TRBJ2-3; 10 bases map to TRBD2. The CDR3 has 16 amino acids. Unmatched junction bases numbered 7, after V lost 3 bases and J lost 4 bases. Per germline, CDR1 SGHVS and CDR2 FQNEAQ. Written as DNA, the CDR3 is TGTGCCAGCAGCTTGCTAGCGGGAGTCATAGCAGATACGCAGTATTTT. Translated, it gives CASSLLAGVIADTQYF.

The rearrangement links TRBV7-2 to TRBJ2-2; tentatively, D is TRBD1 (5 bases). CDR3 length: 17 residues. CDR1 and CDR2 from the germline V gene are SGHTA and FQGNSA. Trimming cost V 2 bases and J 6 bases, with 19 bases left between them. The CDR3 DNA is TGTGCCAGCAGCTTAACAGGAAGCCAGGGCCTACCCGGGGAGCTGTTTTTT. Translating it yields CASSLTGSQGLPGELFF.

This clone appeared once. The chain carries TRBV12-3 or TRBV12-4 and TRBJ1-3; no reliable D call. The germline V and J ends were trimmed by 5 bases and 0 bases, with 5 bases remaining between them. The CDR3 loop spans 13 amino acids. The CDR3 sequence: CASSGSSGNTIYF. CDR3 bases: TGTGCCAGCAGTGGGAGCTCTGGAAACACCATATATTTT.

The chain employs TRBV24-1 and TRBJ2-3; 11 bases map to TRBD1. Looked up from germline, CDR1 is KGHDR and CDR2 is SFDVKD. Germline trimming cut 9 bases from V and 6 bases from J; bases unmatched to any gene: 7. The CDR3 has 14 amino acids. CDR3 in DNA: TGTGCCACCGCCGGGACAGGGGGTGTGGATACGCAGTATTTT. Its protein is CATAGTGGVDTQYF.

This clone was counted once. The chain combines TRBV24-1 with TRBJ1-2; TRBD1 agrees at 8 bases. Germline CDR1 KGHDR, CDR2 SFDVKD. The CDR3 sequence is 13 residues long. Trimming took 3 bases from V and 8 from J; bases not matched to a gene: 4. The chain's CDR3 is CATSDPTGAGYTF. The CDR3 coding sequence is TGTGCCACCAGTGATCCGACAGGGGCGGGCTACACCTTC.

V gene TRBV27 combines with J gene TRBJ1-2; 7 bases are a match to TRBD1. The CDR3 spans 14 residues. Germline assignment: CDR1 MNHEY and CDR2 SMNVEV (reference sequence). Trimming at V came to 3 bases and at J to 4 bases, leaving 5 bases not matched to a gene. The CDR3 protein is CASSFEGGGYGYTF. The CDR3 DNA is TGTGCCAGCAGTTTCGAAGGGGGCGGCTATGGCTACACCTTC.

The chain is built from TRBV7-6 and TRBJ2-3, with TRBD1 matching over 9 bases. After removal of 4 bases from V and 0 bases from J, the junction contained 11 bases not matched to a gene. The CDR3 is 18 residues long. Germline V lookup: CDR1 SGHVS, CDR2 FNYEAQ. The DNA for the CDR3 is TGTGCCAGCAGCTGGGACAGGGAAGGGGGTGCTAGCACAGATACGCAGTATTTT. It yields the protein CASSWDREGGASTDTQYF.

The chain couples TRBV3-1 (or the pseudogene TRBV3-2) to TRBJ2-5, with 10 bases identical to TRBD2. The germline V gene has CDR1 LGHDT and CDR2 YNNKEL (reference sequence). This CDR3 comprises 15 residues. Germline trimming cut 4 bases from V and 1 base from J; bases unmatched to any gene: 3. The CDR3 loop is CASSRVAGGQETQYF. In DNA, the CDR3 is TGTGCCAGCAGCCGGGTAGCGGGGGGCCAAGAGACCCAGTACTTC.

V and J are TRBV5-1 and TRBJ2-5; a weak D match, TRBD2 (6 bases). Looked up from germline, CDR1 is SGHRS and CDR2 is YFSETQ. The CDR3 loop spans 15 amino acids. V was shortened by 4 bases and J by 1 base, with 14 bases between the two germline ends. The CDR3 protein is CASSRGPGAQETQYF. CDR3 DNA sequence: TGCGCCAGCAGCCGGGGTCCGGGAGCCCAAGAGACCCAGTACTTC. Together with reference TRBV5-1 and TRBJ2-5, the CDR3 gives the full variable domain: KAGVTQTPRYLIKTRGQQVTLSCSPISGHRSVSWYQQTPGQGLQFLFEYFSETQRNKGNFPGRFSGRQFSNSRSEMNVSTLELGDSALYLCASSRGPGAQETQYFGPGTRLLVL.

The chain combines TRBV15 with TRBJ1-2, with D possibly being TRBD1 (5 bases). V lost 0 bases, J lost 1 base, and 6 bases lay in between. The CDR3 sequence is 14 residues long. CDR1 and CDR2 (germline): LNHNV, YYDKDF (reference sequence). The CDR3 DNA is TGTGCCACCAGCAGAGAGACAGTTAACTATGGCTACACCTTC. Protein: CATSRETVNYGYTF.

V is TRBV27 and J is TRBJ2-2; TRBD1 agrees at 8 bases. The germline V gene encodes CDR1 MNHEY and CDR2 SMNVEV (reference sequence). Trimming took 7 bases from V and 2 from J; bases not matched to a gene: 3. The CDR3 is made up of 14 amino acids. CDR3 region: CASTDRGNTGELFF. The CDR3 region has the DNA TGTGCCAGCACCGACAGGGGAAACACCGGGGAGCTGTTTTTT.